The 24 T cell receptor beta chains in this list originate from one sample, sequenced in a study of immune evolution from preneoplasia to lung adenocarcinoma. Using immunoSEQ multiplex PCR, the repertoire was profiled, and TCRdb retains in-frame clones only, with some absent. The data contain roughly 4,200 clones, roughly four fifths of them seen just once; the ten biggest clones take up roughly 16%. Material: FFPE adjacent normal lung tissue. The source of these receptors is a donor aged 70 or over with lung adenocarcinoma.

J is TRBJ1-1 and V is TRBV5-1, with TRBD1 identical over 9 bases. The CDR3 consists of 15 residues. V lost 4 bases and J lost 4; bases outside the gene matches: 8. Germline CDR1 SGHRS, CDR2 YFSETQ. In DNA form, the CDR3 reads TGCGCCAGCAGCGTAGGGGACAGGGCGACCACTGAAGCTTTCTTT. It is translated as CASSVGDRATTEAFF. Looking up the rest from reference TRBV5-1 and TRBJ1-1 gives the full variable domain: KAGVTQTPRYLIKTRGQQVTLSCSPISGHRSVSWYQQTPGQGLQFLFEYFSETQRNKGNFPGRFSGRQFSNSRSEMNVSTLELGDSALYLCASSVGDRATTEAFFGQGTRLTVV.

The V and J genes are TRBV4-1 and TRBJ1-3; tentatively, D is TRBD1 (6 bases). Germline CDR1 reads MGHRA; CDR2 reads YSYEKL. The V gene lost 4 bases and the J gene lost 0 bases, with 10 bases spanning the gap. The CDR3 totals 15 residues. This chain's CDR3 is CASSPDSSSGNTIYF. CDR3 nucleotide sequence: TGCGCCAGCAGCCCGGACAGCTCCTCTGGAAACACCATATATTTT.

V is TRBV7-6 and J is TRBJ2-2; 9 bases fit TRBD2. Germline CDR1 is SGHVS and CDR2 is FNYEAQ. CDR3 length: 18 amino acids. V gave up 3 bases and J gave up 6 bases; unmatched junction bases: 14. CDR3 nucleotide sequence: TGTGCCAGCAGCTTCCGGGCTAGCGGGACGCCCCGTTCCGGGGAGCTGTTTTTT. As protein: CASSFRASGTPRSGELFF.

This chain joins TRBV9 and TRBJ2-3; D tentatively reads TRBD1 or TRBD2 (5 bases each). Germline V gene sequence: CDR1 SGDLS, CDR2 YYNGEE. The CDR3 contains 16 residues. Trimming removed 3 bases from V and 5 bases from J, with 19 bases in between. CDR3 sequence: CASSGRGPWSVDTQYF. CDR3 DNA sequence: TGTGCCAGCAGCGGCCGGGGACCATGGAGTGTAGATACGCAGTATTTT.

A word on this clone: Other nucleotide sequences in the sample specify the same CDR3. The chain uses TRBV4-2 and TRBJ2-1; the D gene could be TRBD1 or TRBD2 (5 bases each). The V gene's germline CDR1 is LGHNA and CDR2 YNFKEQ. Trimming took 1 base from V and 4 from J, leaving 11 bases between them. The CDR3 extends over 15 amino acids. CDR3: CASSQVGGDYNEQFF. DNA for the CDR3: TGTGCCAGCAGCCAAGTTGGGGGTGATTACAATGAGCAGTTCTTC.

The chain joins TRBV6-6 to TRBJ1-4; 7 positions match TRBD1. Per germline, CDR1 MNHNY and CDR2 SVGAGI (reference sequence). This CDR3 region has 16 residues. V shed 7 bases, J shed 5 bases, and the junction held 13 bases outside the gene matches. The CDR3 region has the DNA TGTGCCAGCACCCAGGAAGGGGGCGGATTCAATGAAAAACTGTTTTTT. It is translated as CASTQEGGGFNEKLFF.

This chain joins TRBV5-1 and TRBJ2-1, with unresolved D. V lost 3 bases, J lost 8 bases, and 12 bases lay in between. Looked up from germline, CDR1 is SGHRS and CDR2 is YFSETQ. The CDR3 consists of 13 residues. For the CDR3, the DNA is TGCGCCAGCAGCTGGATACAGTGGGATGAGCAGTTCTTC. This encodes CASSWIQWDEQFF.

The chain couples TRBV6-5 to TRBJ1-5; a weak D match, TRBD1 (5 bases). The CDR3 has 15 amino acids. V was shortened by 2 bases and J by 5 bases, with 13 bases between the two germline ends. Looked up from germline, CDR1 is MNHEY and CDR2 is SVGAGI. The CDR3 nucleotides are TGTGCCAGCAGTTACACGTCAGGGACGGATCAGCCCCAGCATTTT. Residues: CASSYTSGTDQPQHF.

The V call is TRBV6-4, the J call TRBJ2-2; D not resolved. The germline V and J ends were trimmed by 6 bases and 4 bases, with 9 bases remaining between them. CDR3 length: 13 residues. CDR1 is MRHNA, CDR2 SNTAGT, per germline. The CDR3 is CASSRHSTGELFF. CDR3 bases: TGTGCCAGCAGCAGACACTCCACCGGGGAGCTGTTTTTT.

The chain is built from TRBV27 and TRBJ2-3; D not resolved. This CDR3 is 14 amino acids long. Trimming took 5 bases from V and 0 from J, leaving 9 bases between them. Germline values: CDR1 MNHEY, CDR2 SMNVEV (reference sequence). DNA of the CDR3: TGTGCCAGCAGTCGAACTTTTAGCACAGATACGCAGTATTTT. Its translation is CASSRTFSTDTQYF.

This chain links TRBV6-5 with TRBJ2-2; a possible D gene is TRBD1 (5 bases). Between the trimmed V and J ends, which lost 6 bases and 1 base, there was a span of 12 bases. The germline V gene has CDR1 MNHEY and CDR2 SVGAGI. CDR3 length: 15 residues. In nucleotides, the CDR3 is TGTGCCAGCAGGTACGACAGCAGGAACACCGGGGAGCTGTTTTTT. This codes for CASRYDSRNTGELFF.

The chain has TRBV5-6 and TRBJ1-5, with D possibly being TRBD1 (6 bases). V was clipped by 4 bases and J by 2 bases, with 10 bases between them. The CDR3 contains 14 residues. The germline V gene has CDR1 SGHDT and CDR2 YYEEEE. In DNA form, the CDR3 reads TGTGCCAGCAGCCGACAGGATGGCAATCAGCCCCAGCATTTT. Its protein product is CASSRQDGNQPQHF.

The rearrangement uses TRBV30 and TRBJ2-5; D uncertain. The J call could be wrong; TRBJ2-7 is a better fit for the DNA end. This CDR3 region has 13 residues. The germline CDR1 and CDR2 sequences are GTSNPN and SVGIG (reference sequence). CDR3 residues: CAWSVISSYEQYF. The CDR3 DNA is TGTGCCTGGAGTGTAATTAGCAGTTACGAGCAGTACTTC.

This clone was seen only a few times. The rearrangement uses TRBV11-2 and TRBJ1-2; 9 nucleotides line up with TRBD1. The CDR3 spans 13 residues. CDR1 and CDR2 (germline): SGHAT, FQNNGV. J gave up 6 bases and V 1 base, and 0 bases lay outside the gene matches. CDR3 coding DNA: TGTGCCAGCAGCTTAGGGACAGGGGATGGCTACACCTTC. Its translation: CASSLGTGDGYTF.

Comment on this clone: One end of the junction varies from germline; a read error may be responsible. The rearrangement links TRBV11-2 to TRBJ2-7, with D hard to call. The CDR3 has 13 residues. Per the germline V gene, CDR1 is SGHAT and CDR2 is FQNNGV. The DNA for the CDR3 is TGTGCCAGCAGCTTAGCAGACACCTATGAGCAGTACTTC. It specifies CASSLADTYEQYF.

This clone has just a few counts. The chain's CDR3 is CASSEFRGDGAEKLFF. In DNA, the CDR3 is TGTGCCAGCAGTGAATTCCGTGGGGACGGCGCAGAAAAACTGTTTTTT. The rearrangement uses TRBV25-1 and TRBJ1-4, with D tentatively TRBD1 (5 bases). This CDR3 is 16 amino acids long. V lost 1 base, J lost 8 bases, and 17 bases lay in between. Looked up from germline, CDR1 is MGHDK and CDR2 is SYGVNS.

This clone was seen once. The rearrangement links TRBV2 to TRBJ1-5; D is ambiguous. This CDR3 is 14 amino acids long. Trimming took 3 bases from V and 5 from J, leaving 11 bases between them. Germline V gives CDR1 SNHLY, CDR2 FYNNEI. The CDR3 region is CASSDWAAHQPQHF. The CDR3 DNA sequence: TGTGCCAGCAGTGATTGGGCAGCCCATCAGCCCCAGCATTTT.

This clone was observed a handful of times. The V call is TRBV23-1, the J call TRBJ1-3; no clear D gene. TRBV23-1 is assigned to the ORF class and has an uncertain function. The CDR3 runs to 14 residues. The V and J ends lost 2 bases and 5 bases respectively, with 10 bases between them. This chain's CDR3 is CASSQRTVRNTIYF. In DNA form, the CDR3 reads TGCGCCAGCAGTCAAAGGACGGTGAGAAACACCATATATTTT.

The chain joins TRBV4-1 to TRBJ1-5; the D gene is possibly TRBD1 (5 bases). V lost 0 bases to trimming and J lost 1 base, with 7 bases between them. This CDR3 is built from 15 residues. Germline lookup yields CDR1 MGHRA and CDR2 YSYEKL. The CDR3 reads CASSQEKGSNQPQHF. DNA for the CDR3: TGCGCCAGCAGCCAAGAAAAGGGGAGCAATCAGCCCCAGCATTTT.

The rearrangement joins TRBV19 to TRBJ2-7, with 7 bases fitting TRBD1. CDR1 is LNHDA and CDR2 is SQIVND in the germline V gene (reference sequence). Trimming at V came to 5 bases and at J to 2 bases, leaving 12 bases not matched to a gene. The CDR3 covers 16 residues. For the CDR3, the DNA is TGTGCCAGTAGTGACCTCCCCCGGGACAGCCCCTACGAGCAGTACTTC. It translates to CASSDLPRDSPYEQYF. The full variable domain, rest sourced from reference TRBV19 and TRBJ2-7, is DGGITQSPKYLFRKEGQNVTLSCEQNLNHDAMYWYRQDPGQGLRLIYYSQIVNDFQKGDIAEGYSVSREKKESFPLTVTSAQKNPTAFYLCASSDLPRDSPYEQYFGPGTRLTVT.

This chain links TRBV29-1 with TRBJ2-5; a possible D gene is TRBD2 (6 bases). Per germline, CDR1 SQVTM and CDR2 ANQGSEA. The CDR3 extends over 11 amino acids. CDR3 DNA sequence: TGCATGGGACTTCTCCAAGAGACCCAGTACTTC. Its protein is CMGLLQETQYF.

This rearrangement joins TRBV5-1 to TRBJ2-1; D is perhaps TRBD1 (5 bases). V lost 2 bases and J 0 bases, leaving 18 bases between the germline ends. The CDR3 has 18 residues. Per the germline V gene, CDR1 is SGHRS and CDR2 is YFSETQ. The CDR3 bases are TGCGCCAGCAGCTTTTTACCCACCCAGGGAATCTCCTACAATGAGCAGTTCTTC. Its protein product is CASSFLPTQGISYNEQFF.

The V call is TRBV19, the J call TRBJ1-2; D perhaps matches TRBD1 (5 bases). Trimming cost V 1 base and J 2 bases, with 5 bases left between them. From germline, CDR1 is LNHDA and CDR2 SQIVND (reference sequence). CDR3 length: 13 amino acids. The CDR3 loop is CASSIAGNYGYTF. The CDR3, as DNA: TGTGCCAGTAGTATAGCAGGGAACTATGGCTACACCTTC.

J is TRBJ2-1 and V is TRBV11-2, with 7 bases fitting TRBD2. Unmatched junction bases numbered 11, after V lost 10 bases and J lost 5 bases. Germline CDR1 and CDR2: SGHAT and FQNNGV. This CDR3 region has 14 residues. CDR3 sequence: CAKRGAGRHNEQFF. CDR3 DNA: TGTGCCAAGCGGGGAGCCGGCCGGCACAATGAGCAGTTCTTC.